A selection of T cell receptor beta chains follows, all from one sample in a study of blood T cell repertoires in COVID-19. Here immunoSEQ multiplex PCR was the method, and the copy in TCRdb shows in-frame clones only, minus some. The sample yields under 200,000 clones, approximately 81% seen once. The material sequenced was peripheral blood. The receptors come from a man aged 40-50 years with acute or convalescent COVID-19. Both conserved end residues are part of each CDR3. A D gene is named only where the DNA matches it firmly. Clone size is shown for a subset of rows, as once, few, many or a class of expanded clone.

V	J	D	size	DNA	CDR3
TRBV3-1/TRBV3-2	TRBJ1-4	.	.	TGTGCCAGCAGCCAGGGGGCTTTTAATGAAAAACTGTTTTTT	CASSQGAFNEKLFF
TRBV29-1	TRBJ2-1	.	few	TGCAGCGTTGTGCGGGGCGCTAATGAGCAGTTCTTC	CSVVRGANEQFF
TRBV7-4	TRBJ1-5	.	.	TGTGCCAGCAGCCGGCGTTGGCGGGATCAGCCCCAGCATTTT	CASSRRWRDQPQHF
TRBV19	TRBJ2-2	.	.	TGTGCCTGCGAAATCACCGGGGAGCTGTTTTTT	CACEITGELFF
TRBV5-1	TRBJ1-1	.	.	TGCGCCAGCAACTTGGGGCTAGGGGCGCTTACTGAAGCTTTCTTT	CASNLGLGALTEAFF
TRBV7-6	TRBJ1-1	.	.	TGTGCCAGCAGGGCCTTAAACACGAACACTGAAGCTTTCTTT	CASRALNTNTEAFF
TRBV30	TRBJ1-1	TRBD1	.	TGTGCCTGGAGTGGGGGACAGGGTGAAGCTTTCTTT	CAWSGGQGEAFF
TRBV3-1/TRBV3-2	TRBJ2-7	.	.	TGTGCCAGCAGCCAAGGGGGAGGAAAGAAAGGCGAGCAGTACTTC	CASSQGGGKKGEQYF
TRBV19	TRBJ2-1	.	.	TGTGCCAGTAGTTCCCTGGCGGGATTTAAGGGTGAGCAGTTCTTC	CASSSLAGFKGEQFF
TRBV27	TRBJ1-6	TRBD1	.	TGTGCCAGCATGCCGGGACAGGTTAATTCACCCCTCCACTTT	CASMPGQVNSPLHF
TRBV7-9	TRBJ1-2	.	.	TGTGCCAGCAGCTTACTTACAGGGTCCTATGGCTACACCTTC	CASSLLTGSYGYTF
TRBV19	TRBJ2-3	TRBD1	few	TGTGCCAGTAGTATGGACAGGGGGAAGGGAGATACGCAGTATTTT	CASSMDRGKGDTQYF
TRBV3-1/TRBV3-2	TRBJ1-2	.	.	TGTGCCAGCAGCCTATTCCGGCAGGGGCCCGGCTACACCTTC	CASSLFRQGPGYTF
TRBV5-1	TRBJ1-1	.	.	TGCGCCAGCAGCTTGACCTTGTACACCAACACTGAAGCTTTCTTT	CASSLTLYTNTEAFF
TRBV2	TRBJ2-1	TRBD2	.	TGTGCCAGCAGTGACAGCGGGGGGAGGTCGAGTGAGCAGTTCTTC	CASSDSGGRSSEQFF
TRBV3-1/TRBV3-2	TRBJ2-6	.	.	TGTGCCAGCAGCCAAGAACGGGTGGCTGGGGCCAACGTCCTGACTTTC	CASSQERVAGANVLTF
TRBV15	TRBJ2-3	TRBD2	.	TGTGCCACCAGCAGAGAGGAGAGCGGGGGGGCGAGAGATACGCAGTATTTT	CATSREESGGARDTQYF
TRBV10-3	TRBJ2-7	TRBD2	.	TGTGCCACCGGGACTAGCGGGGGGGCGGAGCAGTACTTC	CATGTSGGAEQYF
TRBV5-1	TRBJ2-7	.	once	TGCGCCAGCAGCCCGGGACTCCTGAGCTCCTACGAGCAGTACTTC	CASSPGLLSSYEQYF
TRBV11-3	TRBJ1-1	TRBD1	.	TGTGCCAGCAGTTTGGACAGGGCGAACACTGAAGCTTTCTTT	CASSLDRANTEAFF
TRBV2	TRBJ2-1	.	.	TGTGCCAGCAGTGAATGGCAGTACAATGAGCAGTTCTTC	CASSEWQYNEQFF
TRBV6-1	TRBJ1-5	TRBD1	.	TGTGCCAGCAGCCTACAGGGGTTCAATCAGCCCCAGCATTTT	CASSLQGFNQPQHF
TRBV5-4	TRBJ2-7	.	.	TGTGCCAGCAGCTTGTATGCCCGAGGGGAGCAGTACTTC	CASSLYARGEQYF
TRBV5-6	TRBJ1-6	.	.	TGTGCCAGCAGCCGAGACAGCCCCAATTCACCCCTCCACTTT	CASSRDSPNSPLHF
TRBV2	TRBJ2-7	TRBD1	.	TGTGCCAGCAGAGAGGGACAGGGGTGGTACGAGCAGTACTTC	CASREGQGWYEQYF
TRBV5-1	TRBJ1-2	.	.	TGCGCCAGCAGCTTGGAAGGGGTTAACTATGGCTACACCTTC	CASSLEGVNYGYTF
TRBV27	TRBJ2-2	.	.	TGTGCCAGCAGTTTCTCCCACACCGGGGAGCTGTTTTTT	CASSFSHTGELFF
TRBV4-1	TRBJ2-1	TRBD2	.	TGCGCCAGCAGCCAAAGGGAAACCGGGACTAGCGGCCTCTACAATGAGCAGTTCTTC	CASSQRETGTSGLYNEQFF
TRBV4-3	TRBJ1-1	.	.	TGCGCCAGCAGCCAAACCTACCCCCGGAGTGAAGCTTTCTTT	CASSQTYPRSEAFF
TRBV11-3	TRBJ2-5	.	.	TGTGCCAGCAGCTCCCCCGGGGGTCCAGGCCAAGAGACCCAGTACTTC	CASSSPGGPGQETQYF
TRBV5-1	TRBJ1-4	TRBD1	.	TGCGCCAGCAGCTTGGACGGACAGGGAGGGATTGAAAAACTGTTTTTT	CASSLDGQGGIEKLFF
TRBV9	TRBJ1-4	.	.	TGTGCCAGCACCCCGGAGCCGGGGGAAAAACTGTTTTTT	CASTPEPGEKLFF
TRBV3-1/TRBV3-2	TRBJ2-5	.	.	TGTGCCAGCAGCCAAGCTACTAGGTCGGGAGAGACCCAGTACTTC	CASSQATRSGETQYF
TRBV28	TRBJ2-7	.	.	TGTGCCAGCAGTCCCGGTCCTTCCCCCTCCTACGAGCAGTACTTC	CASSPGPSPSYEQYF
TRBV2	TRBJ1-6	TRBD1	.	TGTGCCAGCAGTGAGAGGGGACAGGGGGCTTATTCACCCCTCCACTTT	CASSERGQGAYSPLHF
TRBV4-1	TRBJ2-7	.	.	TGCGCCAGCAGCCTCACCCCCGACAGTGTGCAGTACTTC	CASSLTPDSVQYF
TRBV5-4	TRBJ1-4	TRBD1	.	TGTGCCAGCAGCCCCGGACAGGGGGCAACTAATGAAAAACTGTTTTTT	CASSPGQGATNEKLFF
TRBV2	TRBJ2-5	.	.	TGTGCCAGCAGGGAAGGGGCACCGCGGGTAGAGACCCAGTACTTC	CASREGAPRVETQYF
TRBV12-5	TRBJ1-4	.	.	TGTGCTAGTGGCCTGGGGGGGGCGGGTGAAAAACTGTTTTTT	CASGLGGAGEKLFF
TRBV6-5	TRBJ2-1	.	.	TGTGCCAGCAGTTACTCGAGGCCCCCCGAGGGCTATGAGCAGTTCTTC	CASSYSRPPEGYEQFF
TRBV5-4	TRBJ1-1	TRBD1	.	TGTGCCAGCAGCTTGGAGTGGACAGGGTACAACACTGAAGCTTTCTTT	CASSLEWTGYNTEAFF
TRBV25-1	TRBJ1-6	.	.	TGTGCCAGCAGTGACTTCGGGACATTGGTTGGACCCCTCCACTTT	CASSDFGTLVGPLHF
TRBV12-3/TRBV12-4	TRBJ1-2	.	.	TGTGCCAGCAGTTTAGACAGGAACTATGGCTACACCTTC	CASSLDRNYGYTF
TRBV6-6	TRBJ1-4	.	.	TGTGCCAGCAGTTACGACGGCACAGTAGGGAGTGAAAAACTGTTTTTT	CASSYDGTVGSEKLFF
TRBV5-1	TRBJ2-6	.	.	TGCGCCAGCAGCTCGGCCGGGCGGGTCGGCGCTGGGGCCAACGTCCTGACTTTC	CASSSAGRVGAGANVLTF
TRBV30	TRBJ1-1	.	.	TGTGCCTGGAGTCGACAGAACATGAACACTGAAGCTTTCTTT	CAWSRQNMNTEAFF
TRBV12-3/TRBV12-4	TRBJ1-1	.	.	TGTGCCAGCAGTTTGGGGCAGATTGAAGCTTTCTTT	CASSLGQIEAFF
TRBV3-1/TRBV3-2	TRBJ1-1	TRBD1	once	TGTGCCAGCAGCCAAGAAAGGGGTGAGACAGGGGCTTTCTTT	CASSQERGETGAFF
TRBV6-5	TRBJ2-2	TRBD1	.	TGTGCCAGCCGGGGGACAGGGGATTTCACCGGGGAGCTGTTTTTT	CASRGTGDFTGELFF
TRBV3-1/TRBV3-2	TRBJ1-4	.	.	TGTGCCAGCAGCCCCCGACAGAACCATACAACTAATGAAAAACTGTTTTTT	CASSPRQNHTTNEKLFF
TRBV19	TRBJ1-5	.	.	TGTGCCAGTAGTATTGGGGGACTGAGCAATCAGCCCCAGCATTTT	CASSIGGLSNQPQHF
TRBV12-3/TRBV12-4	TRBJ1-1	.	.	TGTGCCAGCAGTTTGGGCAGCACTGAAGCTTTCTTT	CASSLGSTEAFF
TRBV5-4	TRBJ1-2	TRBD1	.	TGTGCCAGCAGCTTGGACCCGGACAGGGGGAACTATGGCTACACCTTC	CASSLDPDRGNYGYTF
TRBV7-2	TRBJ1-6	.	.	TGTGCCAGCAGCTTAGTTTACGGTTCGAATTCACCCCTCCACTTT	CASSLVYGSNSPLHF
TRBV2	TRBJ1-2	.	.	TGTGCCAGCAGTGGTCCTAGAGTACGAGGCTACACCTTC	CASSGPRVRGYTF
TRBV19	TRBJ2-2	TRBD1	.	TGTGCCAGTAGTATCCGGCCAGGGGGCGCAGCCGGGGAGCTGTTTTTT	CASSIRPGGAAGELFF
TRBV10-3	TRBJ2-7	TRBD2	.	TGTGCCACCTCGACTAGCGGGGCCTACGAGCAGTACTTC	CATSTSGAYEQYF